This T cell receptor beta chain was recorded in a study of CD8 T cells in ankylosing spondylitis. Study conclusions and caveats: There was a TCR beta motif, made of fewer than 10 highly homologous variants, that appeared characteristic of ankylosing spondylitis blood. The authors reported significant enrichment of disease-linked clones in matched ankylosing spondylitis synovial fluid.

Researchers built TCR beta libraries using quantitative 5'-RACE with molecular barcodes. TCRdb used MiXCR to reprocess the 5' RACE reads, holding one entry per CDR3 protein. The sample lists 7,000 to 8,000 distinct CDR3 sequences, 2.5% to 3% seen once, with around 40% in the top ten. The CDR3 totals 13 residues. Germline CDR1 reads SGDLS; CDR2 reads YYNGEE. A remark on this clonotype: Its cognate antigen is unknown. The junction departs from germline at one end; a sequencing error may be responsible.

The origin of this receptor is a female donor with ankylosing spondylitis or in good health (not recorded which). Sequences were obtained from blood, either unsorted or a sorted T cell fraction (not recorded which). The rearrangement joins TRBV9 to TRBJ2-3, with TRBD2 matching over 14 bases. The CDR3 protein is CASSSGTSGGVSF. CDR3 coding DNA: TGTGCCAGCAGCTCCGGGACTAGCGGGGGCGTTTCATTT.